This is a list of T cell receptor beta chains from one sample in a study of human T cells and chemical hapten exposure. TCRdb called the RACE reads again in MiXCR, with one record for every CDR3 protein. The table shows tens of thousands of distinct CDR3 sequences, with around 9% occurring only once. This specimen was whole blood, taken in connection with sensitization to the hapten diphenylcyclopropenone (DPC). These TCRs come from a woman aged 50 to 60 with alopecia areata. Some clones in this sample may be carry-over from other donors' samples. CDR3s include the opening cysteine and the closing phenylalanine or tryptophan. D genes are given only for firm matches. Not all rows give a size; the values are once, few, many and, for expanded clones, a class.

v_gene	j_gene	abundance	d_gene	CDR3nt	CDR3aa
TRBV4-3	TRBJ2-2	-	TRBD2	TGCGCCAGCAGCCAATTACTAGCGGGAGATATCCCCGGGGAGCTGTTTTTT	CASSQLLAGDIPGELFF
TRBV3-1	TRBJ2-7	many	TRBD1	TGTGCCAGCAGCCAACGACAGGGATCCCTCTACGAGCAGTACTTC	CASSQRQGSLYEQYF
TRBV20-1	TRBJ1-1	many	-	TGCAGTGCTAGATCACAGATGAACACTGAAGCTTTCTTT	CSARSQMNTEAFF
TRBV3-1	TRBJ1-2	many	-	TGTGCCAGCAGCCAAGGCGCCTCAGTCTATGGCTACACCTTC	CASSQGASVYGYTF
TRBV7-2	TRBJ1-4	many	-	TGTGCCAGCAGCTTCCCGAATGAAAAACTGTTTTTT	CASSFPNEKLFF
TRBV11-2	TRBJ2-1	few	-	TGTGCCAGCAGCATAAGACAGAGCTCCTACAATGAGCAGTTCTTC	CASSIRQSSYNEQFF
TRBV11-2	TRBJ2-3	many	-	TGTGCCAGCAGCTTAGACGGGACTAGCACAGATACGCAGTATTTT	CASSLDGTSTDTQYF
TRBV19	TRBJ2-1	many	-	TGTGCCAGTAGTATATCGGTGGGCTACAATGAGCAGTTCTTC	CASSISVGYNEQFF
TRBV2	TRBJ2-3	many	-	TGTGCCAGCAGTGAATTAGTCCCCTCAGATACGCAGTATTTT	CASSELVPSDTQYF
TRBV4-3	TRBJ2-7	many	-	TGCGCCAGCAGCCAAGATATCTCCTACGAGCAGTACTTC	CASSQDISYEQYF
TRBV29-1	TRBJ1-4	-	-	TGCAGCGTTGTCAGTCAGAAAAGTGAAAAACTGTTTTTT	CSVVSQKSEKLFF
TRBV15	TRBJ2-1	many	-	TGTGCCACCAGCAGAGGGGAACTCTCTCGCAATGAGCAGTTCTTC	CATSRGELSRNEQFF
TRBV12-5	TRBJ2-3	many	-	TGTGCTAGTGGTTTTTCGGTGTTTTCGGCCTCTTACTACACAGATACGCAGTATTTT	CASGFSVFSASYYTDTQYF
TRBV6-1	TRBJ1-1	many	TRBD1	TGTGCCAGCAGTGAGACAGGGCTCACTGAAGCTTTCTTT	CASSETGLTEAFF
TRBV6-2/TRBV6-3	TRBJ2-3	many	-	TGTGCCAGCAGTTATAATTGGAGGGACAACCGGGTCACAGATACGCAGTATTTT	CASSYNWRDNRVTDTQYF
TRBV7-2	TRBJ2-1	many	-	TGTGCCAGCAGCTCCTCTCATCACAATGAGCAGTTCTTC	CASSSSHHNEQFF
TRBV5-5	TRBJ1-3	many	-	TGTGCCAGCAGCTTGGCCGTTGGCAGGGGCTCTGGAAACACCATATATTTT	CASSLAVGRGSGNTIYF
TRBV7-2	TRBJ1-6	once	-	TGTGCCAGCAGCCCCATGGCAGGGGCTTATAATTCACCCCTCCACTTT	CASSPMAGAYNSPLHF
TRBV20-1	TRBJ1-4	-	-	TGCAGTGCTAGAGATCGCATCCAAACTAATGAAAAACTGTTTTTT	CSARDRIQTNEKLFF
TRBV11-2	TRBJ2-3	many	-	TGTGCCAGCAGCACCAGCACAGATACGCAGTATTTT	CASSTSTDTQYF
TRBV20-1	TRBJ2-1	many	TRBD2	TGCAGTACCCCCGAGGGACTAGCGGGATGGGATGAGCAGTTCTTC	CSTPEGLAGWDEQFF
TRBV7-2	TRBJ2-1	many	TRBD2	TGTGCCAGCAGCTCCCCTTCGGAGCGGGAGGCCCCACCCAGCTCCTACAATGAGCAGTTCTTC	CASSSPSEREAPPSSYNEQFF
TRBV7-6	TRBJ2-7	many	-	TGTGCCAGCAGCTGGGAGGGGGAGGGCCCCTACGAGCAGTACTTC	CASSWEGEGPYEQYF
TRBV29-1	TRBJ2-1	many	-	TGCAGCGTTGAAGGAGTCGGGCCTCACGATGAGCAGTTCTTC	CSVEGVGPHDEQFF
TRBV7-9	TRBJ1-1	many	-	TGTGCCAGCAGCGCCACAAGCAACACTGAAGCTTTCTTT	CASSATSNTEAFF
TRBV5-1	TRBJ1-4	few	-	TGCGCCAGCAGCACGGGACGGACAAATGAAAAACTGTTTTTT	CASSTGRTNEKLFF
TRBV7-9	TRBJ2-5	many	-	TGTGCCAGCAGTAAAACCGGGGGAACCCCCGAGTACTTC	CASSKTGGTPEYF
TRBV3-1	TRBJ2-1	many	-	TGTGCCAGCAGCCACATGGTGAATGAGCAGTTCTTC	CASSHMVNEQFF
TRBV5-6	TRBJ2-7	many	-	TGTGCCAGCAGCCCACGGAGAGACCACGAGCAGTACTTC	CASSPRRDHEQYF
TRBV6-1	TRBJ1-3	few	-	TGTGCCAGCAGTGAAGCATCCCTCTCGGCTGGAAACACCATATATTTT	CASSEASLSAGNTIYF
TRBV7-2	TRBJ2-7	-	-	TGTGCCAGCAGCGAGGGACTTCCCATGTTCTACGAGCAGTACTTC	CASSEGLPMFYEQYF
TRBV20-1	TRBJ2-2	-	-	TGCAGTGCTAGACTAATCGGGAGTTCTTCAGGGGAGCTGTTTTTT	CSARLIGSSSGELFF
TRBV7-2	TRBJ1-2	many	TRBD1	TGTGCCAGCAGCTTAGCACAGGGGGACTATGGCTACACCTTC	CASSLAQGDYGYTF
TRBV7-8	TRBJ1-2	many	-	TGTGCCAGCAGCTTAGTTTTTATGGAGACAAGAAACTATGGCTACACCTTC	CASSLVFMETRNYGYTF
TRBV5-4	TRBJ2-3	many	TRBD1	TGTGCCAGCAGCTTGGGGGACAGGGGGCTGCGCACAGATACGCAGTATTTT	CASSLGDRGLRTDTQYF
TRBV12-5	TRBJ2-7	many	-	TGTGCTAGTGGTCCCCACCGACCGGGACCTTCGGGCGAGCAGTACTTC	CASGPHRPGPSGEQYF
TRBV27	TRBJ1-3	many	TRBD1	TGTGCCAGCAGTCCGGACAGGCCTGGAAACACCATATATTTT	CASSPDRPGNTIYF
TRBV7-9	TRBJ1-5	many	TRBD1	TGTGCCAGCAGCCGGGACAGCCTCAATCAGCCCCAGCATTTT	CASSRDSLNQPQHF
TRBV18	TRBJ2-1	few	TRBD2	TGTGCCAGCTCACCGCTGGCCGGGAGCGGGAGTGGATCGAATGAGCAGTTCTTC	CASSPLAGSGSGSNEQFF
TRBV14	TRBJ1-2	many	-	TGTGCCAGCAGCCACGAATTTAGGACAGATGGCTACACCTTC	CASSHEFRTDGYTF
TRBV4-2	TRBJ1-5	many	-	TGTGCCAGCAGCCAAGGTGCAGGGCCCAAGCAGCCCCAGCATTTT	CASSQGAGPKQPQHF
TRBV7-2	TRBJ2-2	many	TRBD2	TGTGCCAGCAGCTTAGGGTCCAGCGGGAGGGCCGGCGGGGAGCTGTTTTTT	CASSLGSSGRAGGELFF
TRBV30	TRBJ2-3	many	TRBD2	TGTGCCTGGGGACTAGCGGGAGAAACAGATACGCAGTATTTT	CAWGLAGETDTQYF
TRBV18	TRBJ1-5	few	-	TGTGCCAGCTCACCAGGGAATCAGCCCCAGCATTTT	CASSPGNQPQHF
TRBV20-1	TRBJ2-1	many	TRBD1	TGCAGTGCTAGAGGTGGGACAGGGCCATACAATGAGCAGTTCTTC	CSARGGTGPYNEQFF
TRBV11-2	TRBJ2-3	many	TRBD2	TGTGCCAGCAGCTCGGGACTAGCGGGAGTGATCGGCACAGATACGCAGTATTTT	CASSSGLAGVIGTDTQYF
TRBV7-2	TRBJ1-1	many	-	TGTGCCAGCAGCTTAGCGCGGCAGGGCACTGAAGCTTTCTTT	CASSLARQGTEAFF
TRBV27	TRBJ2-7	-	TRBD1	TGTGCCAGCAGTTACGGACAGGGGTACGAGCAGTACTTC	CASSYGQGYEQYF
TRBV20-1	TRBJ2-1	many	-	TGCAGTGCCCTACCTCTAGCGCCGACTTTTAATGAGCAGTTCTTC	CSALPLAPTFNEQFF
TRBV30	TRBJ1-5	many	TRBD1	TGTGCCTGGAGTTCAGGGGGAGATCAGCCCCAGCATTTT	CAWSSGGDQPQHF
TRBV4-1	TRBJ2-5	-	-	TGCGCCAGCAGCCAACTCTCGGGGAGGAAGACCCAGTACTTC	CASSQLSGRKTQYF
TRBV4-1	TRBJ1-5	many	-	TGCGCCAGCAGCCCCCCGGGTCAGCCCCAGCATTTT	CASSPPGQPQHF
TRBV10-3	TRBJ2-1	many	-	TGTGCCATCAGCCAGAAGATTAATGAGCAGTTCTTC	CAISQKINEQFF